This T cell receptor (beta chain) is from a study of blood T cell repertoires in COVID-19. Looking at the study overall: COVID-19 samples collected from the United States, Italy and Spain covered acute and convalescent phases. Sample material is recorded as cDNA or gDNA derived from T cells, B-cell-depleted T cells, or PBMCs.

The table lists this clone with a few counts. Since no conserved phenylalanine or tryptophan closes the CDR3, a read error is the likely cause. No DNA is shown, since the ends of the CDR3 on it are uncertain; the CDR3 is the one TCRdb lists. Generated by immunoSEQ multiplex PCR, the TCRdb table keeps only in-frame clones and is missing some. Of 270,000 or so clones listed, approximately 91% are singletons. Participants were aged about 18 to 100 years from around 24 US areas. Participants were placed into cohorts based on the clinical history they reported. The CDR3 has 15 amino acids, counting both end residues. CDR1 and CDR2 (germline): SGHTA, FQGNSA.

The clonotype was recovered from a woman between 40 and 50 years old with acute COVID-19. Sequencing was carried out using PBMCs or T cells enriched from blood (not recorded which). V and J are TRBV7-2 and TRBJ1-2. This chain's CDR3 is CASSLGLARGKSTFL.